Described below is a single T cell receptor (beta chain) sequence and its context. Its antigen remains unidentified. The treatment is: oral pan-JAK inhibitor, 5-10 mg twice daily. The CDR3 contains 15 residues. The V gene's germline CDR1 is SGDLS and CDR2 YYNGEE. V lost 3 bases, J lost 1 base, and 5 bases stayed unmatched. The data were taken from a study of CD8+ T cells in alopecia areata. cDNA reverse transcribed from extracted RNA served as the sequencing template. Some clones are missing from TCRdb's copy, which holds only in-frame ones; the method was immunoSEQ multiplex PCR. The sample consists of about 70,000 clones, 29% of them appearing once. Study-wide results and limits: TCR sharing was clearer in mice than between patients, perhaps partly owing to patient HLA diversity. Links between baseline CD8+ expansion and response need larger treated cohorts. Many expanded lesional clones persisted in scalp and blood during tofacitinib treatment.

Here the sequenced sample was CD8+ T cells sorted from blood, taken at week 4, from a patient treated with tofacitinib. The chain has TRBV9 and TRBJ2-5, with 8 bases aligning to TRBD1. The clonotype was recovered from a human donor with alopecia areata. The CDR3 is CASSERTGIQETQYF. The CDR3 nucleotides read TGTGCCAGCAGCGAAAGGACAGGGATCCAAGAGACCCAGTACTTC. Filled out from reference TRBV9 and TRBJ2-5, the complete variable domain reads DSGVTQTPKHLITATGQRVTLRCSPRSGDLSVYWYQQSLDQGLQFLIQYYNGEERAKGNILERFSAQQFPDLHSELNLSSLELGDSALYFCASSERTGIQETQYFGPGTRLLVL.